Below are 4 T cell receptor beta chains sequenced from a single sample in a study of blood T cell repertoires in COVID-19. The repertoire was sequenced with immunoSEQ multiplex PCR; TCRdb's copy has only in-frame clones and lacks some. Of about 310,000 clones listed, around 86% are singletons. The sequenced sample consisted of peripheral blood. These receptors were collected from a man over 45 with active or convalescent COVID-19.

The chain carries TRBV27 and TRBJ1-3; D is uncertain. This CDR3 contains 14 residues. Germline V gene data show CDR1 as MNHEY and CDR2 as SMNVEV (reference sequence). V lost 5 bases and J lost 4, with 12 bases in between. The CDR3 region has the DNA TGTGCCAGCAGTCCAGAGGGTCGCGGAAACACCATATATTTT. It encodes CASSPEGRGNTIYF.

The V gene is TRBV28, the J gene TRBJ1-6; a possible D gene is TRBD1 (6 bases). This CDR3 is built from 16 residues. Germline assignment: CDR1 MDHEN and CDR2 SYDVKM. V gave up 8 bases and J gave up 5 bases, with 19 bases separating them. The CDR3 here is CASSKPGDTHNSPLHF. CDR3 nucleotide sequence: TGTGCCAGCTCAAAACCCGGGGACACCCATAATTCACCCCTCCACTTT.

The J gene is TRBJ1-2, the V gene TRBV9; 8 positions match TRBD1. The CDR3 contains 17 residues. Germline lookup yields CDR1 SGDLS and CDR2 YYNGEE. V shed 0 bases, J shed 2 bases, and the junction held 9 bases outside the gene matches. The CDR3 DNA reads as TGTGCCAGCAGCGTAGTACCCGGACAGGGAGACAACTATGGCTACACCTTC. This gives the protein CASSVVPGQGDNYGYTF.

V and J are TRBV28 and TRBJ2-7, with 7 bases that match TRBD1. The CDR3 is 14 residues long. V gave up 6 bases and J gave up 6 bases; unmatched junction bases: 11. Germline CDR1 is MDHEN and CDR2 is SYDVKM. CDR3 coding DNA: TGTGCCAGCAGCTTGAGGACAGGTGCGGCCGAGCAGTACTTC. Amino acids: CASSLRTGAAEQYF. Filled out from reference TRBV28 and TRBJ2-7, the complete variable domain reads DVKVTQSSRYLVKRTGEKVFLECVQDMDHENMFWYRQDPGLGLRLIYFSYDVKMKEKGDIPEGYSVSREKKERFSLILESASTNQTSMYLCASSLRTGAAEQYFGPGTRLTVT.